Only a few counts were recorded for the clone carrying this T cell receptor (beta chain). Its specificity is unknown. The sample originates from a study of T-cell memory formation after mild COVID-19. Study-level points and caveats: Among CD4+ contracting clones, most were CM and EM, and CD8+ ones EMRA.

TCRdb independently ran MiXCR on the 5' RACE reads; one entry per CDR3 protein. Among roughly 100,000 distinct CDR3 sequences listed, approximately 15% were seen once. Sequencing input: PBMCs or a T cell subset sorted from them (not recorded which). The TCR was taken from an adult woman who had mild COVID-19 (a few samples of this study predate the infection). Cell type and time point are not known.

This chain's CDR3 is CASSYSARGKLYEQYF. DNA for the CDR3: TGTGCCAGCAGTTACTCTGCCAGGGGGAAGCTCTACGAGCAGTACTTC. This rearrangement joins TRBV6-5 to TRBJ2-7; 7 nucleotides match TRBD1. Germline values: CDR1 MNHEY, CDR2 SVGAGI. The length of the CDR3 is 16 residues. The trim removed 0 bases at V and 3 bases at J, leaving 8 bases unmatched.